This TCR beta chain was sequenced in a study of T cells in Graves' hyperthyroidism and ophthalmopathy. What was amplified from RNA transcripts were TCR beta CDR3 regions. Carried out on the TCR CDR3, a first-round RT-PCR used the HTBI primer set. TCRdb reprocessed the multiplex PCR reads via MiXCR and lists one record per CDR3 protein. The table has approximately 610,000 distinct CDR3 sequences, roughly 14% seen once; the top ten hold around 4%. This clonotype came up many times. The clonotype was recovered from a woman aged 40 to 50 with Graves' ophthalmopathy. Input material: blood.

The CDR3: CAWSAGVGDYEQYF. CDR3 bases: TGTGCCTGGAGTGCAGGGGTTGGAGACTACGAGCAGTACTTC. The V gene is TRBV30, the J gene TRBJ2-7, with D perhaps matching TRBD1 (6 bases). Germline lookup yields CDR1 GTSNPN and CDR2 SVGIG (reference sequence). This CDR3 has 14 residues. Deletions cut 1 base from V and 3 bases from J, with 13 bases between. Variable domain in full (rest from reference TRBV30 and TRBJ2-7): SQTIHQWPATLVQPVGSPLSLECTVEGTSNPNLYWYRQAAGRGLQLLFYSVGIGQISSEVPQNLSASRPQDRQFILSSKKLLLSDSGFYLCAWSAGVGDYEQYFGPGTRLTVT.